Presented here are 26 T cell receptor beta chains from one specimen sequenced in a study of T-cell reconstitution after alpha-beta-depleted transplantation in children. Preparation of the TCRbeta library used unique molecular identifiers. TCRdb reprocessed the PCR reads with MiXCR, giving one entry per CDR3 protein. The sample records almost 250,000 distinct CDR3 sequences, roughly 24% being singletons. Sequenced here: PBMCs, sampled before TCRalphabeta/CD19-depleted stem cell transplant. These receptors all stem from a girl aged 2 to 9 with Fanconi anemia, due to receive a stem cell transplant.

V is TRBV11-2 and J is TRBJ2-3, with TRBD2 matching 8 bases. Germline V gene sequence: CDR1 SGHAT, CDR2 FQNNGV. Germline trimming cut 6 bases from V and 3 bases from J; bases unmatched to any gene: 11. This CDR3 has 16 residues. The CDR3 nucleotides are TGTGCCAGCAGATCAACTAGCGGAGGTCGGACAGATACGCAGTATTTT. The encoded protein is CASRSTSGGRTDTQYF.

This clonotype was seen ten or more times. The J gene is TRBJ2-7, the V gene TRBV29-1; perhaps D is TRBD1 or TRBD2 (5 bases each). There are 14 residues in the CDR3. Germline V lookup: CDR1 SQVTM, CDR2 ANQGSEA. V lost 5 bases to trimming and J lost 4 bases, with 18 bases between them. In DNA, the CDR3 is TGCAGCGTTCCCGGGACCACGTCCGAATACGAGCAGTACTTC. Translated: CSVPGTTSEYEQYF.

This clonotype was seen repeatedly, ten times or more. The chain employs TRBV29-1 and TRBJ1-2; D not resolved. With 2 bases removed from V and 0 bases from J, the gap between germline ends came to 1 base. Germline loops: CDR1 SQVTM, CDR2 ANQGSEA. This CDR3 contains 11 residues. The CDR3 here is CSVESNYGYTF. CDR3 nucleotide sequence: TGCAGCGTTGAATCTAACTATGGCTACACCTTC.

In this sample, this clonotype turned up many times. The chain has TRBV20-1 and TRBJ1-1; TRBD1 matches 7 bases. The CDR3 is 12 residues long. The V segment lost 0 bases and the J segment 11 bases; nucleotides outside the gene matches: 6. Germline loops: CDR1 DFQATT, CDR2 SNEGSKA (reference sequence). The CDR3 sequence: CSAREEGARAFF. CDR3 in DNA: TGCAGTGCTAGAGAGGAGGGGGCGCGGGCTTTCTTT.

This clonotype showed up just a few times. The chain combines TRBV20-1 with TRBJ1-5; possibly TRBD1 for D (5 bases). CDR1 is DFQATT, CDR2 SNEGSKA, per germline (reference sequence). V lost 2 bases and J 6 bases, leaving 14 bases between the germline ends. This CDR3 has 14 amino acids. CDR3 region: CSARLGGSGQPQHF. The DNA for the CDR3 is TGCAGTGCTAGATTGGGGGGGAGTGGTCAGCCCCAGCATTTT.

This clonotype occurred many times. V usage is TRBV6-6 and J usage is TRBJ2-1; no clear D gene. Germline-derived CDR1 and CDR2 are MNHNY and SVGAGI (reference sequence). With 0 bases removed from V and 9 bases from J, the gap between germline ends came to 9 bases. The CDR3 has 13 amino acids. CDR3 amino acids: CASSYSPEGEQFF. In DNA form, the CDR3 reads TGTGCCAGCAGTTACTCGCCAGAAGGTGAGCAGTTCTTC.

This rearrangement joins TRBV10-2 to TRBJ2-1, with D maybe TRBD2 (5 bases). CDR1 and CDR2 (germline): WSHSY, SAAADI. The length of the CDR3 is 18 residues. V lost 1 base and J 3 bases, leaving 19 bases between the germline ends. CDR3 sequence (DNA): TGCGCCAGCAGTGAGTTCTCCTCCTTTCGGGATTTCTACAATGAGCAGTTCTTC. Translation gives CASSEFSSFRDFYNEQFF.

This clonotype was detected only once. This rearrangement joins TRBV27 to TRBJ2-1; TRBD1 agrees at 7 bases. This CDR3 is 17 amino acids long. Germline V gives CDR1 MNHEY, CDR2 SMNVEV (reference sequence). J was trimmed by 4 bases and V by 3 bases; bases with no gene match: 12. DNA of the CDR3: TGTGCCAGCAGTTTTACAATCCCAGGGGGACCTTACAATGAGCAGTTCTTC. This codes for CASSFTIPGGPYNEQFF.

This clonotype was found a few times. The V and J genes are TRBV20-1 and TRBJ2-1, with D possibly being TRBD1 (5 bases). This CDR3 spans 12 amino acids. Germline-derived CDR1 and CDR2 are DFQATT and SNEGSKA (reference sequence). V lost 1 base and J 6 bases, leaving 7 bases between the germline ends. CDR3 sequence: CSARVQGNEQFF. CDR3 DNA sequence: TGCAGTGCTAGAGTCCAGGGCAATGAGCAGTTCTTC.

The V call is TRBV7-3, the J call TRBJ2-7; D possibly corresponds to TRBD1 (5 bases). Germline lookup yields CDR1 SGHTA and CDR2 FQGTGA. V shed 2 bases and J shed 3 bases, with 14 bases lying between them. The CDR3 covers 15 residues. CDR3 sequence (DNA): TGTGCCAGCAGCTTATCTTCAGGGCCTCTCTACGAGCAGTACTTC. Its translation is CASSLSSGPLYEQYF. The whole variable domain, remainder taken from reference TRBV7-3 and TRBJ2-7, is GAGVSQTPSNKVTEKGKYVELRCDPISGHTALYWYRQSLGQGPEFLIYFQGTGAADDSGLPNDRFFAVRPEGSVSTLKIQRTERGDSAVYLCASSLSSGPLYEQYFGPGTRLTVT.

J is TRBJ2-5 and V is TRBV10-2; TRBD1 aligns across 9 bases. V shed 5 bases, J shed 2 bases, and the junction held 9 bases outside the gene matches. The germline V gene has CDR1 WSHSY and CDR2 SAAADI. The CDR3 loop spans 16 amino acids. The CDR3 loop is CASSQTIGQGQETQYF. The DNA of the CDR3 is TGCGCCAGCAGTCAAACCATAGGACAGGGGCAAGAGACCCAGTACTTC.

There are many counts of this clonotype. V is TRBV5-5 and J is TRBJ2-1, with TRBD2 matching over 10 bases. V shed 1 base and J 6 bases; nucleotides not matched to a gene: 4. Germline lookup yields CDR1 SGHKS and CDR2 YYEKEE (reference sequence). This CDR3 contains 15 residues. CDR3 DNA: TGTGCCAGCAGCTTGTTAAGCGGGAGGGTCAATGAGCAGTTCTTC. This sequence encodes CASSLLSGRVNEQFF.

This clonotype occurred many times. The chain links TRBV27 to TRBJ2-1; 11 bases map to TRBD2. The CDR3 sequence is 20 residues long. The J segment lost 2 bases and the V segment lost 5 bases, leaving 17 bases of the junction unmatched. Germline CDR1 reads MNHEY; CDR2 reads SMNVEV (reference sequence). Written as DNA, the CDR3 is TGTGCCAGCAGTCCTAGAAGACTAGCGGGATCTGAGGTACCCTACAATGAGCAGTTCTTC. As protein: CASSPRRLAGSEVPYNEQFF.

This clonotype was seen repeatedly, ten times or more. This rearrangement joins TRBV12-3 or TRBV12-4 to TRBJ1-6; 7 bases map to TRBD1. The CDR3 has 15 amino acids. V was pared by 6 bases and J by 4 bases, with 6 bases of the junction left unmatched. CDR3: CASRLDRTYNSPLHF. In DNA form, the CDR3 reads TGTGCCAGCAGACTGGACAGGACATATAATTCACCCCTCCACTTT.

The V and J genes are TRBV5-1 and TRBJ1-2; 11 bases fit TRBD1. The length of the CDR3 is 15 residues. Germline V gene lookup returns CDR1 SGHRS and CDR2 YFSETQ. Trimming at V came to 0 bases and at J to 8 bases, leaving 6 bases not matched to a gene. CDR3 nucleotide sequence: TGCGCCAGCAGCTTGGAGGACAGGGGGCGCGTAGGCTACACCTTC. Its translation: CASSLEDRGRVGYTF.

J is TRBJ2-2 and V is TRBV15, with D tentatively TRBD1 (6 bases). The CDR3 runs to 14 residues. Germline V CDR1 and CDR2: LNHNV, YYDKDF (reference sequence). V shed 6 bases and J shed 4 bases, with 12 bases lying between them. CDR3 amino acids: CATSTQGITGELFF. The CDR3 region has the DNA TGTGCCACCAGTACACAGGGAATCACCGGGGAGCTGTTTTTT.

This clonotype has more than one count but fewer than ten. V is TRBV5-6 and J is TRBJ2-2; D gene uncertain. The CDR3 spans 13 residues. Per germline, CDR1 SGHDT and CDR2 YYEEEE. Trimming removed 1 base from V and 10 bases from J, with 11 bases in between. DNA for the CDR3: TGTGCCAGCAGCTTGTATCCTCCCGAGGAGCTGTTTTTT. Protein product: CASSLYPPEELFF.

This chain links TRBV18 with TRBJ2-5; no clear D. This CDR3 is 13 amino acids long. Trimming shortened V by 2 bases and J by 3 bases, and 7 bases separated the two germline ends. The germline CDR1 and CDR2 sequences are KGHSH and LQKENI. CDR3 sequence reads: CASSPRIEETQYF. CDR3 in DNA: TGTGCCAGCTCACCAAGGATTGAAGAGACCCAGTACTTC. The complete variable domain, with remaining parts taken from reference TRBV18 and TRBJ2-5, reads NAGVMQNPRHLVRRRGQEARLRCSPMKGHSHVYWYRQLPEEGLKFMVYLQKENIIDESGMPKERFSAEFPKEGPSILRIQQVVRGDSAAYFCASSPRIEETQYFGPGTRLLVL.

This clonotype was counted many times. This rearrangement joins TRBV6-6 to TRBJ1-1, with no clear D. The CDR3 length is 13 residues. V shed 7 bases and J shed 3 bases, with 12 bases lying between them. CDR1 is MNHNY, CDR2 SVGAGI, per germline (reference sequence). In DNA form, the CDR3 reads TGTGCCAGCATTGGGAGAAGGGACACTGAAGCTTTCTTT. Translating gives CASIGRRDTEAFF.

The J gene is TRBJ2-3, the V gene TRBV14, with unresolved D. Germline CDR1 reads SGHDN; CDR2 reads FVKESK. Trimming stripped 2 bases from V and 9 bases from J, with 9 bases between. This CDR3 region has 12 residues. The CDR3, as DNA: TGTGCCAGCAGCCAAAAGTCGTGGACGCAGTATTTT. Translated, it gives CASSQKSWTQYF.

This clonotype has just a few counts. This chain joins TRBV28 and TRBJ2-7; D call uncertain. The CDR3 extends over 17 amino acids. Germline lookup yields CDR1 MDHEN and CDR2 SYDVKM. Trimming took off 2 bases at V and 0 bases at J, with 17 bases between the two ends. The CDR3 region is CASSLRVDRPSSYEQYF. In nucleotides, the CDR3 is TGTGCCAGCAGTTTACGGGTTGACCGGCCGAGCTCCTACGAGCAGTACTTC.

This clonotype was counted ten times or more. CDR3 residues: CASGSGELFF. The CDR3 nucleotides read TGTGCCAGCGGATCCGGGGAGCTGTTTTTT. This chain joins TRBV12-3 or TRBV12-4 and TRBJ2-2, with D hard to call. The CDR3 contains 10 residues. With 8 bases removed from V and 6 bases from J, the gap between germline ends came to 4 bases.

This clonotype was picked up many times. The chain couples TRBV7-9 to TRBJ2-7, with 7 nucleotides matching TRBD2. The CDR3 has 15 residues. Germline V gives CDR1 SEHNR, CDR2 FQNEAQ (reference sequence). V dropped 2 bases and J dropped 2; count of bases not matched to a gene: 6. The CDR3 protein is CASSLSSGDPYEQYF. The CDR3 DNA follows: TGTGCCAGCAGCTTATCTAGCGGAGACCCCTACGAGCAGTACTTC.

The chain is built from TRBV20-1 and TRBJ2-7, with 8 bases fitting TRBD2. This CDR3 is 15 amino acids long. From germline, CDR1 is DFQATT and CDR2 SNEGSKA (reference sequence). Unmatched junction bases numbered 8, after V lost 3 bases and J lost 1 base. CDR3 in amino acids: CSASGSGKSSYEQYF. Written as DNA, the CDR3 is TGCAGTGCTAGTGGTAGCGGGAAATCATCCTACGAGCAGTACTTC.

Ten or more counts support this clonotype. The chain has TRBV10-3 and TRBJ2-1; 9 nucleotides line up with TRBD1. V was clipped by 7 bases and J by 1 base; unmatched bases: 5. The CDR3 sequence is 15 residues long. Germline assignment: CDR1 ENHRY and CDR2 SYGVKD. CDR3 coding DNA: TGTGCCATCAATGAACAGGGGGCTTCCTACAATGAGCAGTTCTTC. It translates to CAINEQGASYNEQFF.

The chain joins TRBV18 to TRBJ1-1, with no clear D. The CDR3 has 15 residues. Trimming took 4 bases from V and 1 from J, leaving 13 bases between them. Germline CDR1 KGHSH, CDR2 LQKENI. The CDR3: CASSLKAPGNTEAFF. Here the CDR3 DNA reads TGTGCCAGCTCACTAAAAGCCCCAGGGAACACTGAAGCTTTCTTT.